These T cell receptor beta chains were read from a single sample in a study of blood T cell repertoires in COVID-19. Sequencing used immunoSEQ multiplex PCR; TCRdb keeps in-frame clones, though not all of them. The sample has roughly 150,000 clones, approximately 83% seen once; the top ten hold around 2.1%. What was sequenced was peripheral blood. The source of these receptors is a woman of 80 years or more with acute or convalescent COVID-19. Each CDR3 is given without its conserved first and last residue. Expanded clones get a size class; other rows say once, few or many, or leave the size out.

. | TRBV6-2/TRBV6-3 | ASSYGDTNSPLH
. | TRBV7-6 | ASSSPPGSGGETQY
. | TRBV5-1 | ASSAGQGWTEAF
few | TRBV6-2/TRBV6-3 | ASSYPRGTPEETQY
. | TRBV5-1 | ASSPGSGTGGSGELF
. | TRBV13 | ASSREGRETQY
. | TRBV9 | ASSAGEVRITGELF
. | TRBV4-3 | ASSQGAISSTDTQY
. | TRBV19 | ASSGAAVPNEKLF
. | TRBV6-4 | ASSDKEYSGNTIY
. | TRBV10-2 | ASSHRGVGTDTQY
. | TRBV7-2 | ASSSEGTSEAF
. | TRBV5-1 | ASSLGGDQPQH
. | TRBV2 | ASSSDTSNQPQH
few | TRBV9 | ASSVGNGAEKLF
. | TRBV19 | ASSATGGANTEAF
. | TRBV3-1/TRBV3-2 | ASSPPEIDRGAF
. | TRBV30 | AWSPSYYQPQH
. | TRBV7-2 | ASSPQGVTDNGYT
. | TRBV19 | ASSNPRGRTNTEAF